This TCR beta chain was sequenced during a study of OX40 agonist ivuxolimab in advanced cancers. The CDR3 covers 13 residues. The V gene end was trimmed by 1 base and the J gene end by 7 bases; junction bases not matched to a gene: 4. Germline V gene data show CDR1 as SGHNT and CDR2 as YYREEE (reference sequence). Assay: immunoSEQ multiplex PCR; the TCRdb copy retains only in-frame clones and omits some. The sample carries under 50,000 clones, just over 85% recorded once. The source was CD4+ or CD8+ T cells sorted from blood, collected in a trial of the OX40 agonist ivuxolimab. The source is an adult with an advanced solid tumor such as melanoma, head and neck, liver or kidney cancer. The chain joins TRBV5-4 to TRBJ1-2; 7 bases map to TRBD1. This CDR3 is CASSLTGDRGYTF. In DNA form, the CDR3 reads TGTGCCAGCAGCTTGACAGGGGATCGTGGCTACACCTTC.